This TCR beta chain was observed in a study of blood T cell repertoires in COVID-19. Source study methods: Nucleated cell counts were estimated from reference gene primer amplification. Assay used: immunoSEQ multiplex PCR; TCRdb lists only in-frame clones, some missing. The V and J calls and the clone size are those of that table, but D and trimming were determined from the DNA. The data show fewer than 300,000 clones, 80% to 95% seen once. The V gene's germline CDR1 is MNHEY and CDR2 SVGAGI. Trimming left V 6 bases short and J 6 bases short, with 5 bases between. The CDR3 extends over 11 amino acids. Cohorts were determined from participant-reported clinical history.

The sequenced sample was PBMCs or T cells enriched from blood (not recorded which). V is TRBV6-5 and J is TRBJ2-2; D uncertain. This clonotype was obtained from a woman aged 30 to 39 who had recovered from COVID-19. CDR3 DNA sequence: TGTGCCAGCAGGGCTGCCGGGGAGCTGTTTTTT. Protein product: CASRAAGELFF.